This TCR beta chain originates from a study of glioma-infiltrating T cells after dendritic cell vaccination. Generated by immunoSEQ multiplex PCR, the TCRdb table keeps only in-frame clones and is missing some. The data contain roughly 98,000 clones, 86% of them singletons. Germline CDR1 reads SNHLY; CDR2 reads FYNNEI. CDR3 length: 13 residues. The V end was cut by 4 bases, the J end by 5 bases, with 11 bases between. This receptor was identified in a human donor with glioblastoma. Material: blood, obtained before dendritic cell vaccination. This chain links TRBV2 with TRBJ1-1; D is unclear. CDR3 nucleotide sequence: TGTGCCAGCAGTGCCGGGATTGGGACTGAAGCTTTCTTT. Translating it yields CASSAGIGTEAFF.